Each of the 9 T cell receptor beta chains below was sequenced from the same sample in a study of T cell responses to AZD1222 COVID-19 vaccine. TCRdb keeps only in-frame clones here, not all; method: immunoSEQ multiplex PCR. The table lists 140,000 to 150,000 clones, 93% of them singletons, with around 12% in the top ten. The source was peripheral blood, collected after recovery from COVID-19. The receptor source for this set is an adult who had recovered from COVID-19.

The chain links TRBV11-3 to TRBJ2-1; TRBD2 agrees at 10 bases. The CDR3 runs to 19 residues. Trimming cost V 3 bases and J 0 bases; bases outside gene matches: 11. Germline-derived CDR1 and CDR2 are SGHNT and YENEEA. The CDR3 DNA is TGTGCCAGCAGCTTGGTTTCTAGCGGGAGCCCGAGCTCCTACAATGAGCAGTTCTTC. It yields the protein CASSLVSSGSPSSYNEQFF.

For the CDR3, the DNA is TGTGCCAGCAGCCCAATCATTGGGGCGGATAATGAGCAGTTCTTC. It specifies CASSPIIGADNEQFF. This chain joins TRBV3-1 (or the pseudogene TRBV3-2) and TRBJ2-1, with D perhaps TRBD1 (5 bases). The V end lost 4 bases, the J end lost 7 bases, and 17 bases lay between the germline ends. Germline values: CDR1 LGHDT, CDR2 YNNKEL (reference sequence). The CDR3 spans 15 residues.

The chain joins TRBV20-1 to TRBJ2-1; no reliable D call. CDR3 length: 11 amino acids. V lost 2 bases, J lost 2 bases, and 1 base lay in between. Germline lookup yields CDR1 DFQATT and CDR2 SNEGSKA (reference sequence). The CDR3 reads CSARTYNEQFF. CDR3 DNA sequence: TGCAGTGCTAGAACCTACAATGAGCAGTTCTTC.

This clone has a single count. The chain couples TRBV6-5 to TRBJ2-7; 12 bases agree with TRBD1. This CDR3 has 14 residues. Per germline, CDR1 MNHEY and CDR2 SVGAGI. The V and J ends lost 7 bases and 7 bases, in that order; junction bases with no gene match: 8. In nucleotides, the CDR3 is TGTGCCAGCACCCTGGGACAGGGGGCTCGTGAGCAGTACTTC. This sequence encodes CASTLGQGAREQYF.

This clone has ten or more counts. V and J are TRBV28 and TRBJ1-5; D remains ambiguous. With 3 bases removed from V and 0 bases from J, the gap between germline ends came to 9 bases. Germline V gene data show CDR1 as MDHEN and CDR2 as SYDVKM. This CDR3 spans 15 amino acids. CDR3 amino acids: CASSFAYPSNQPQHF. The CDR3 DNA reads TGTGCCAGCAGTTTTGCCTATCCTAGCAATCAGCCCCAGCATTTT.

V is TRBV2 and J is TRBJ1-6; TRBD1 might be the D (5 bases). The CDR3 loop spans 17 amino acids. In germline, CDR1 is SNHLY, CDR2 FYNNEI. V was shortened by 0 bases and J by 7 bases, with 16 bases between the two germline ends. CDR3 DNA sequence: TGTGCCAGCAGTGAAGCTCCGCCGGGACGGACAAATTCACCCCTCCACTTT. This codes for CASSEAPPGRTNSPLHF.

The chain carries TRBV5-1 and TRBJ2-2; D possibly uses TRBD1 or TRBD2 (5 bases each). The germline V gene has CDR1 SGHRS and CDR2 YFSETQ. Trimming took 2 bases from V and 5 from J, leaving 13 bases between them. The CDR3 spans 15 residues. In nucleotides, the CDR3 is TGCGCCAGCAGCTTCCGGGACGGAAGGACCGGGGAGCTGTTTTTT. Translation: CASSFRDGRTGELFF.

J is TRBJ1-6 and V is TRBV3-1 (or the pseudogene TRBV3-2); 7 bases are a match to TRBD1. The CDR3 runs to 15 residues. With 1 base clipped from V and 7 bases from J, the junction kept 4 bases outside the gene matches. CDR1 is LGHDT, CDR2 YNNKEL, per germline (reference sequence). The CDR3 DNA reads TGTGCCAGCAGCCAAGGGGTGGGACAGAATTCACCCCTCCACTTT. It is translated as CASSQGVGQNSPLHF.

This clone was recorded once. V usage is TRBV6-5 and J usage is TRBJ2-1; no firm D call. The CDR3 consists of 15 residues. Germline V lookup: CDR1 MNHEY, CDR2 SVGAGI. V gave up 6 bases and J gave up 2 bases, with 14 bases separating them. CDR3 DNA sequence: TGTGCCAGCAGCGCTACCTCTGGGGCCTACAATGAGCAGTTCTTC. Translated: CASSATSGAYNEQFF.